This paragraph covers one T cell receptor beta chain sequence. The target antigen is unknown. This sample was taken from a study of vaccination effects on CD4 cells after COVID-19. Germline V CDR1 and CDR2: SNHLY, FYNNEI. The CDR3 runs 13 residues. V lost 4 bases and J lost 4, with 10 bases in between. Study results and limitations: At late timepoints after vaccination, vaccine- and infection-induced clones shrank markedly.

Viral peptide pools were used in the ViraFEST assay to expand antigen-specific CD4+ T cells, and sequencing came afterward. Following 10 days of culture, CD4+ T cells were isolated. Vaccinated participants had no history of SARS-CoV-2 infection and tested negative for nucleocapsid antibodies. Libraries were prepared by immunoSEQ multiplex PCR; TCRdb keeps only in-frame clonotypes and omits some of them. The sample has about 61,000 clones; around 81% are singletons. V gene TRBV2 combines with J gene TRBJ1-1; D remains unclear. This TCR was recovered from a human donor who received a COVID-19 vaccine. This sample comprised CD4+ T cells from PBMCs cultured with HCoV-229E spike peptides, obtained before COVID-19 vaccination. The CDR3 coding sequence is TGTGCCAGCAGTGTAAGGGAGGGCACTGAAGCTTTCTTT. Protein: CASSVREGTEAFF.